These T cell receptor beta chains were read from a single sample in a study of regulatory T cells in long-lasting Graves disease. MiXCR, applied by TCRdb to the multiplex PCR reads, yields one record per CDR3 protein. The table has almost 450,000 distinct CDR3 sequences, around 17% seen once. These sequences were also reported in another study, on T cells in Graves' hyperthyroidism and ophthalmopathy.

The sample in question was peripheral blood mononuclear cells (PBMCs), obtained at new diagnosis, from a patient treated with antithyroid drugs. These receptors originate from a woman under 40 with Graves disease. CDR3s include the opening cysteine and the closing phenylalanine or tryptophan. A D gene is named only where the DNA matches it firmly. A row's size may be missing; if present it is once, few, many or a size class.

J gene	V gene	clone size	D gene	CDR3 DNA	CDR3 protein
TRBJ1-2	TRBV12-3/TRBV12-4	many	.	TGTGCCAGCAGTTTAGCGGCCACCTACTATGGCTACACCTTC	CASSLAATYYGYTF
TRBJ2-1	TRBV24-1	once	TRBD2	TGTGCCACCAGTGAGGCTATGCTAGCGGGAGTGGCGAATGAGCAGTTCTTC	CATSEAMLAGVANEQFF
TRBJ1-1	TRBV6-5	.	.	TGTGCCAGCAGTTATAGCGGGGCCCCCCGCCTGAACACTGAAGCTTTCTTT	CASSYSGAPRLNTEAFF
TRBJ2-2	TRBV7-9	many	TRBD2	TGTGCCAGCAGCTTAGAGTCAACTAGCGGGAGTACCGGGGAGCTGTTTTTT	CASSLESTSGSTGELFF
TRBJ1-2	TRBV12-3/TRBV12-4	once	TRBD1	TGTGCCAGCAGACCTCTGACAGGGAATGGCTACACCTTC	CASRPLTGNGYTF
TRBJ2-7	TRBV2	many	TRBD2	TGTGCCAGCAGCCAGACAGCTCCGGGACTAGCGGTCTACGAGCAGTACTTC	CASSQTAPGLAVYEQYF
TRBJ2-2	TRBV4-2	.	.	TGTGCCAGCAGCCAAGATGGTGGGTTTGGGAACACCGGGGAGCTGTTTTTT	CASSQDGGFGNTGELFF
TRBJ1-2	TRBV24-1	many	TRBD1	TGTGCCACCAGTGATCACGGGACAGGGACGTATGGCTACACCTTC	CATSDHGTGTYGYTF
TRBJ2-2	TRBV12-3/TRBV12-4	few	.	TGTGCCAGCGCAGACGCGGGAATCTCAACCGGGGAGCTGTTTTTT	CASADAGISTGELFF
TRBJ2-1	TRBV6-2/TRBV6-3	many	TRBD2	TGTGCCAGCAGTGAATTAGCGGGATCCCCCTCCTACAATGAGCAGTTCTTC	CASSELAGSPSYNEQFF
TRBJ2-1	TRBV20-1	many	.	TGCAGTGCTAGTGATCCTACTAGTAGGTCCTACAATGAGCAGTTCTTC	CSASDPTSRSYNEQFF
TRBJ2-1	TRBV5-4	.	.	TGTGCCAGCAGGAACTTGCAGAACAATGAGCAGTTCTTC	CASRNLQNNEQFF
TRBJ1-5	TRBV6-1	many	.	TGTGCCAGCAGAGTACAGGTTAGCTATAGCAATCAGCCCCAGCATTTT	CASRVQVSYSNQPQHF
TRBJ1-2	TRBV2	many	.	TGTGCCAGCAGCGAAGAGCCTCCTAACTATGGCTACACCTTC	CASSEEPPNYGYTF
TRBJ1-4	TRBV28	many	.	TGTGCCAGCAGTTTTTCAGGGTTTAATGAAAAACTGTTTTTT	CASSFSGFNEKLFF
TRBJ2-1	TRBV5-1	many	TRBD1	TGCGCCAGCAGCTCCCGGACAGGGGGTAACAATGAGCAGTTCTTC	CASSSRTGGNNEQFF
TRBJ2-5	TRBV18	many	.	TGTGCCAGCTCACCAAAAACCGGTCCCGAGGAGACCCAGTACTTC	CASSPKTGPEETQYF
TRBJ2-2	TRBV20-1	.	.	TGCAGTGCTAGGGGGAACACCGGGGAGCTGTTTTTT	CSARGNTGELFF
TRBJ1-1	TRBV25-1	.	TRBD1	TGTGCCAGCCTAGGGACAGTGAACACTGAAGCTTTCTTT	CASLGTVNTEAFF
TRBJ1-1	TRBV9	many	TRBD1	TGTGCCAGCGGAGGACAGGCGAACACTGAAGCTTTCTTT	CASGGQANTEAFF
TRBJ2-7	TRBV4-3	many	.	TGCGCCAGCAGCCAAGATAGTACTAGGCCCTACGAGCAGTACTTC	CASSQDSTRPYEQYF
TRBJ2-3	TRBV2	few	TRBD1	TGTGCCAGCAGTGAGGACAGGGTAATGCCAGATACGCAGTATTTT	CASSEDRVMPDTQYF
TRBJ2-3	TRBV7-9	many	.	TGCGCCAGCAGCCAAGAGGCAAGTCGGTTTGTGGTCACAGATACGCAGTATTTT	CASSQEASRFVVTDTQYF
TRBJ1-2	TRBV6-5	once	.	TGTGCCAGCAGTTACTCGAAAGGTTTCAACTATGGCTACACCTTC	CASSYSKGFNYGYTF
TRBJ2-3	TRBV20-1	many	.	TGCAGTGCATTGTGGCAGGGTACGCAGTATTTT	CSALWQGTQYF
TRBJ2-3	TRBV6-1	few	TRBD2	TGTGCCAGCCTCTATACTGCCGGACTAGCGGGTTTCACAGATACGCAGTATTTT	CASLYTAGLAGFTDTQYF
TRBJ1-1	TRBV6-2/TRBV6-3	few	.	TGTGCCAGCAGTTACGCGACAGGGAACACTGAAGCTTTCTTT	CASSYATGNTEAFF
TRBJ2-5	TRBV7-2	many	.	TGTGCCAGCAGCTTAAGACAGATAGGGTGGGAAGGGTCCCAGTACTTC	CASSLRQIGWEGSQYF
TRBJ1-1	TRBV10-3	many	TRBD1	TGTGCCATCAGTGAGTCAGGACAGGGTGAAGCTTTCTTT	CAISESGQGEAFF
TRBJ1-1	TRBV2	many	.	TGTGCCAGCAGCAAGGACAGGAACACTGAAGCTTTCTTT	CASSKDRNTEAFF
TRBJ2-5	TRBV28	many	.	TGTGCCAGCAGCCCAGGGACAGCGGGGCGAGAGACCCAGTACTTC	CASSPGTAGRETQYF
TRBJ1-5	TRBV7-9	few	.	TGTGCCAGCAGCTTAGAAGGGGCCGGCCCCGGGACGGCCCAGCATTTT	CASSLEGAGPGTAQHF
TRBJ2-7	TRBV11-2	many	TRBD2	TGTGCCAGCAGCTTACACGGGTTGGCGGGAGGGTACGAGCAGTACTTC	CASSLHGLAGGYEQYF
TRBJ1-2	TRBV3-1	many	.	TGTGCCAGCAGCCAAGGTAGGGGAGGTACGCTTCCTGGCTACACCTTC	CASSQGRGGTLPGYTF
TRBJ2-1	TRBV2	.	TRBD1	TGTGCCAGCAGAGAGGACAGGGTGGGCGAGCAGTTCTTC	CASREDRVGEQFF
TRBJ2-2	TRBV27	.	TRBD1	TGTGACAGCAGTAAGCGGACAGGGCGCACCGGGGAGCTGTTTTTT	CDSSKRTGRTGELFF
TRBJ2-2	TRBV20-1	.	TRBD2	TGCAGTGCTGCTCCAAAAGCGGGACTCTTCACCGGGGAGCTGTTTTTT	CSAAPKAGLFTGELFF
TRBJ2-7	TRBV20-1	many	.	TGCAGTGCCAGACTTAGGGACGAGCAGTACTTC	CSARLRDEQYF
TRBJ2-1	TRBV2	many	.	TGTGCCAGCAGTGAAGAAGGGGGGCAGTTCTTC	CASSEEGGQFF
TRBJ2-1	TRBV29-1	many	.	TGCAGCGTTGAAGATTGGGTAGGACTTCTGTTCTTC	CSVEDWVGLLFF
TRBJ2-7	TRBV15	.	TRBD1	TGTGCCACCAGCAGAAAGTATGTGACAGGGGTTGGCGCCTACGAGCAGTACTTC	CATSRKYVTGVGAYEQYF
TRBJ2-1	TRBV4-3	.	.	TGCGCCAGCAGCCCAGAGACGCGACAAGCCTCCTACAATGAGCAGTTCTTC	CASSPETRQASYNEQFF
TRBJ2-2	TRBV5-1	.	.	TGCGCCAGCAGCCCTTCGGACGCCGGATCGAACACCGGGGAGCTGTTTTTT	CASSPSDAGSNTGELFF
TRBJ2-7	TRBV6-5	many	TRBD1	TGTGCCAGCAGTTACTCTCCGGGGACAGGGGGCTTCGAGCAGTACTTC	CASSYSPGTGGFEQYF
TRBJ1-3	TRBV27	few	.	TGTGCCAGCAGCCCGAGGACGGGAAACTCTGGAAACACCATATATTTT	CASSPRTGNSGNTIYF
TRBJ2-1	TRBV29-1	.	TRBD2	TGCAGCGCCGAAGGGACTAACGAAAAGAGCTCCTACAATGAGCAGTTCTTC	CSAEGTNEKSSYNEQFF
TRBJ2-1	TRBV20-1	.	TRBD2	TGCAGTGCCCTTACTAGCGGGGAGAACAATGAGCAGTTCTTC	CSALTSGENNEQFF
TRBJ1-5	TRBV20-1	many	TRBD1	TGCAGTGCTAGAGTGGGGACAGGGGCCGGCAAATGGCCCCAGCATTTT	CSARVGTGAGKWPQHF
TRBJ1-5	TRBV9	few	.	TGTGCCAGCAGCGGGGGCGCCAGTAGGAATCAGCCCCAGCATTTT	CASSGGASRNQPQHF
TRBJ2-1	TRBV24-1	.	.	TGTGCCACCAGTGACTCCCGGCCCAGGGGCGACATCAACAATGAGCAGTTCTTC	CATSDSRPRGDINNEQFF
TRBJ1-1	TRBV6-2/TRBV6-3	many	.	TGTGCCAGCAGTTACAGGGGCCTCGAGGAAGCTTTCTTT	CASSYRGLEEAFF
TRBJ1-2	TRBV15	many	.	TGTGCCACCAGCAGAGACCGGGACACAGTTTACGGCTACACCTTC	CATSRDRDTVYGYTF
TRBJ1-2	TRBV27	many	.	TGTGCCAGCAGGCCTGCATTTCCAGGGCGTGCTAACTATGGCTACACCTTC	CASRPAFPGRANYGYTF
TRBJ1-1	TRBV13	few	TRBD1	TGTGCCAGCAGCTTCACAGGGGGCGAGGGTGAAGCTTTCTTT	CASSFTGGEGEAFF
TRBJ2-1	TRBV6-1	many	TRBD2	TGTGCCTCTCGTCCCGGGCTAGCGGAGTTCAATGAGCAGTTCTTC	CASRPGLAEFNEQFF
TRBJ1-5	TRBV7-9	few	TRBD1	TGTGCCAGCAGCTCCGGACAGGACCAGCCCCAGCATTTT	CASSSGQDQPQHF